This T cell receptor (beta chain) was captured in a study of T cells in Graves' hyperthyroidism and ophthalmopathy (dated by TCRdb to the late 2010s). Background for the entire study: Peripheral blood samples were taken at the time of initial diagnosis, prior to any treatment. TCR V-J signatures able to tell the groups apart were searched for in a discovery cohort of approximately 95 patients, of whom 43 had Graves' ophthalmopathy and about 60 had stable Graves' hyperthyroidism. Prospective prediction of ophthalmopathy was tested in an independent validation cohort consisting of fewer than 20 hyperthyroidism patients and around 16 patients who later progressed to ophthalmopathy. For training and testing, the roughly 97 patients in the discovery cohort were randomly divided in a 7:3 ratio. In about 6 Graves' hyperthyroidism patients, the study also compared T-cell repertoires from thyroid tissue with T-cell repertoires from blood. After blood sampling, hyperthyroidism patients were treated with methimazole at a starting dose of 30 mg daily, and ophthalmopathy patients were treated with high-dose intravenous methylprednisolone. The paper reports TCR Vbeta CDR3 sequencing of 130 to 150 peripheral blood samples: approximately 41 ophthalmopathy, roughly 80 hyperthyroidism and approximately 17 progressor patients. The investigation overall reported the following: Sample size was not statistically predetermined, and blinding of investigators to group allocation was not performed. A model built on a 13 V-J signature distinguished ophthalmopathy from stable hyperthyroidism, reaching around 88% sensitivity and under 84% specificity in cross-validation and 80%/75% in testing. In validation, the model predicted progression to ophthalmopathy with over 60% sensitivity and roughly 75% specificity, a median of 6.5 months before onset. Most expanded thyroid clonotypes (frequency above 0.001) were also found in blood, which suggests that blood repertoires may mirror thyroid immune responses.

A patient counted as having stable Graves' hyperthyroidism if no progression to ophthalmopathy occurred over 18 months of follow-up. The hyperthyroidism patients were between 18 and 65 years old and newly diagnosed, with a disease duration of less than 2 months. Exclusion was applied to patients with uncontrolled infections, other autoimmune diseases, pregnancy or lactation. Clinical symptoms, serum thyroxine and TRAb, thyroid ultrasound, and orbital computed tomography formed the basis for the diagnoses. Ficoll-Paque density gradient centrifugation was used to isolate PBMCs from about 9.4 ml of fresh peripheral blood. Trizol reagent was used to extract total RNA, and RNA quality was then checked on an Agilent 2100 Bioanalyzer. The TCR beta CDR3 regions were amplified from RNA transcripts. For the first round of RT-PCR on the TCR CDR3, the HTBI primer set was used together with the Qiagen OneStep RT-PCR kit. Libraries were constructed in a second round of multiplex PCR, after which size selection and purification were performed. Paired-end sequencing of the libraries was performed with 100 bp reads on an Illumina HiSeq2000. The paper's data handling went like this. Raw data were processed with SOAPnuke, discarding reads with adapters, uncalled bases, mean Phred below 15, or no exact constant-primer or identifier match. COPE v1.2.5 was used to merge high-quality paired reads, and clonotypes were defined as unique nucleotide sequences. MiTCR v1.1 was used to align the clonotypes against IMGT TRBV, TRBD and TRBJ reference segments. Analysis was restricted to V-J combinations with a frequency above 0.0001, which covered 99% to 99.2% of repertoires. A TCS score was defined as the ratio between F50 (clonal expansion) and ExV (chaos), using BLOSUM62-based TCRdist between CDR3 peptides within each V-J. Welch's t-statistics and random forest reduced 500 to 550 V-J features to 13, which were used in a naive Bayes classifier (R e1071). The similarity between thyroid and blood repertoires was quantified using the Morisita-Horn index. The public reads were quality trimmed at Q25 with fastp and then assembled into clones with MiXCR by TCRdb, keeping productive beta chains. CDR3 protein duplicates are merged, each entry listing the most common genes and DNA. In this record, the V and J calls reflect TCRdb's handling and not the investigators' own analysis. The table for this sample lists over 700,000 distinct CDR3 sequences; 35% to 40% of them were counted only once. 8% to 9% of the sample comes from the top ten.

With respect to this clonotype: Its antigen has not been determined. No quality values exist for individual bases; no much larger clone is one base distant.

This TCR came from a man aged 18 to 29 with Graves' hyperthyroidism. Sequencing input: blood.

The bases read TGTGCCAGCAGCCCCTCGGGACAGGGGCTCGGCTACGAGCAGTACTTC. This sequence encodes CASSPSGQGLGYEQYF. The sequence links TRBV5-5 to TRBJ2-7, and 10 junctional nucleotides match TRBD1. The germline V and J ends show losses of 4 bases and 3 bases respectively, and no gene match explains 10 bases of the junction. The CDR3 starts with the cysteine, ends with the phenylalanine, and has 16 residues. Only the CDR3 DNA stays, 48 bases, in frame from base 1. The germline V gene (reference sequence) sets CDR1 to SGHKS and CDR2 to YYEKEE.